Below are 20 T cell receptor beta chains sequenced from a single sample in a study of response to subunit inactivated influenza vaccine. TCRdb re-analysed the RT-PCR reads in MiXCR, keeping a single row per CDR3 protein. The data hold 500,000 to 650,000 distinct CDR3 sequences, with approximately 7.1% observed a single time. Source: PBMCs from blood, taken less than 25 months after vaccination. The receptors were sampled from a man between 50 and 75 years old who received an inactivated influenza vaccine.

This rearrangement joins TRBV7-2 to TRBJ2-5; TRBD1 agrees at 7 bases. CDR3 size: 14 residues. With V trimmed by 5 bases and J by 5 bases, 8 bases remained unmatched. CDR1 is SGHTA, CDR2 FQGNSA, per germline. CDR3 sequence: CASSEHRGVETQYF. The CDR3, as DNA: TGTGCCAGCAGCGAACACAGGGGTGTCGAGACCCAGTACTTC.

V is TRBV21-1 and J is TRBJ1-5. TRBV21-1 is noted as a pseudogene. The CDR3 has 17 amino acids. The CDR3 protein is CASSPDLVTHSNQPQHF. CDR3 bases: TGTGCCAGCAGCCCCGACTTGGTAACACATAGCAATCAGCCCCAGCATTTT.

This clonotype was counted many times. DNA of the CDR3: TGTGCCAGCGGAAAAGAGAGGTACTTC. Translation gives CASGKERYF. The rearrangement uses TRBV28 and TRBJ2-5; D not resolved. The V and J ends lost 8 bases and 13 bases respectively, with 11 bases between them. CDR1 is MDHEN and CDR2 is SYDVKM in the germline V gene. The CDR3 has 9 residues.

The chain has TRBV5-1 and TRBJ2-1; possible D gene TRBD2, 5 bases. Germline V gene sequence: CDR1 SGHRS, CDR2 YFSETQ. This CDR3 is built from 15 residues. With 4 bases removed from V and 2 bases from J, the gap between germline ends came to 13 bases. Written as DNA, the CDR3 is TGCGCCAGCAGCGTAAGCGGAAAGACCTACAATGAGCAGTTCTTC. Its protein product is CASSVSGKTYNEQFF.

This chain links TRBV6-2 or TRBV6-3 with TRBJ2-1; 12 nucleotides line up with TRBD2. This CDR3 has 15 amino acids. J lost 12 bases, V lost 2 bases, and 8 bases had no gene match. Per germline, CDR1 MNHEY and CDR2 SVGEGT. The CDR3 bases are TGTGCCAGCAGTTACCTCGGGCTAGCGGGGGGGCTGCAGTTCTTC. This translates into CASSYLGLAGGLQFF.

This clonotype was detected a few times. The rearrangement joins TRBV7-9 to TRBJ2-5; 11 positions match TRBD2. The germline V gene has CDR1 SEHNR and CDR2 FQNEAQ (reference sequence). V was pared by 3 bases and J by 2 bases, with 5 bases of the junction left unmatched. The CDR3 consists of 16 residues. This CDR3 reads CASSFLTSGTQETQYF. CDR3 coding DNA: TGTGCCAGCAGCTTCTTGACTAGCGGGACTCAAGAGACCCAGTACTTC.

The J gene is TRBJ2-2, the V gene TRBV5-1; TRBD1 matches at 8 bases. The CDR3 has 15 residues. The germline gives CDR1 SGHRS, CDR2 YFSETQ. The trim removed 5 bases at V and 3 bases at J, leaving 6 bases unmatched. CDR3: CASSSDRGHTGELFF. CDR3 coding DNA: TGCGCCAGCAGTTCCGACAGGGGTCACACCGGGGAGCTGTTTTTT.

This clonotype was seen ten or more times. This chain connects TRBV12-3 or TRBV12-4 to TRBJ2-2, with unresolved D. This CDR3 spans 13 amino acids. With 3 bases removed from V and 4 bases from J, the gap between germline ends came to 6 bases. The CDR3 DNA is TGTGCCAGCAGTTTTAAGGGCACCGGGGAGCTGTTTTTT. It yields the protein CASSFKGTGELFF.

This clonotype has ten or more counts. V gene TRBV4-3 combines with J gene TRBJ2-2; no clear D gene. From germline, CDR1 is LGHNA and CDR2 YSLEER. The CDR3 contains 15 residues. V lost 0 bases and J 4 bases, leaving 9 bases between the germline ends. CDR3: CASSQDGWATGELFF. The CDR3 nucleotides are TGCGCCAGCAGCCAAGATGGGTGGGCCACCGGGGAGCTGTTTTTT.

This clonotype has a handful of counts. V usage is TRBV12-3 or TRBV12-4 and J usage is TRBJ2-1; 9 nucleotides line up with TRBD2. The CDR3 loop spans 15 amino acids. Unmatched junction bases numbered 7, after V lost 5 bases and J lost 5 bases. CDR3 sequence: CASSASAGGHNEQFF. Here the CDR3 DNA reads TGTGCCAGCAGTGCCTCGGCGGGAGGGCACAATGAGCAGTTCTTC.

This clonotype was picked up a small number of times. The chain is built from TRBV20-1 and TRBJ2-7, with D perhaps matching TRBD2 (6 bases). Germline CDR1 reads DFQATT; CDR2 reads SNEGSKA (reference sequence). V shed 3 bases and J shed 2 bases, with 14 bases lying between them. This CDR3 comprises 14 residues. CDR3: CSARSGSAPYEQYF. CDR3 bases: TGCAGTGCTAGGTCCGGGAGTGCCCCCTACGAGCAGTACTTC.

This clonotype was recorded many times. This chain links TRBV12-3 or TRBV12-4 with TRBJ2-2; no firm D call. The length of the CDR3 is 14 residues. Trimming left V 3 bases short and J 0 bases short, with 5 bases between. This chain's CDR3 is CASSFVSNTGELFF. CDR3 bases: TGTGCCAGCAGTTTCGTCTCGAACACCGGGGAGCTGTTTTTT.

Concerning this clonotype: The conserved phenylalanine or tryptophan normally closing the CDR3 is absent here, so this likely arose from a read error. The chain is built from TRBV29-1 and TRBJ2-3, with no clear D. Trimming stripped 4 bases from V and 9 bases from J, with 8 bases between. This CDR3 has 10 amino acids. CDR1 and CDR2 (germline): SQVTM, ANQGSEA. DNA of the CDR3: TGCAGCGTTGGGCCAGGAACGCAGTATTCT. It is translated as CSVGPGTQYS.

CDR3 loop: CASSGTLQGTDTQYF. The CDR3 DNA reads TGTGCCAGCAGTGGAACCTTACAGGGGACAGATACGCAGTATTTT. The chain employs TRBV2 and TRBJ2-3; 7 bases are a match to TRBD1. With V trimmed by 4 bases and J by 3 bases, 7 bases remained unmatched. The germline V gene has CDR1 SNHLY and CDR2 FYNNEI. This CDR3 has 15 amino acids.

This chain uses TRBV29-1 with TRBJ2-6; TRBD2 might be the D (5 bases). The V end was cut by 7 bases, the J end by 0 bases, with 7 bases between. Germline V CDR1 and CDR2: SQVTM, ANQGSEA. The CDR3 spans 13 residues. The CDR3 region is CSADFSGANVLTF. In DNA, the CDR3 is TGCAGCGCGGACTTCTCTGGGGCCAACGTCCTGACTTTC.

This clonotype appeared a few times. J is TRBJ2-5 and V is TRBV4-1; no clear D. The CDR3 runs 18 residues. The germline V gene encodes CDR1 MGHRA and CDR2 YSYEKL. Deletions cut 0 bases from V and 2 bases from J, with 19 bases between. The CDR3, as DNA: TGCGCCAGCAGCCAAGATCCTCCCTTATCCAGCGCTCAAGAGACCCAGTACTTC. This encodes CASSQDPPLSSAQETQYF.

To note about this clonotype: A read error may be the cause here, since a much bigger clone is one base away. This chain uses TRBV7-2 with TRBJ1-6; D is possibly TRBD1 (5 bases). Germline CDR1 is SGHTA and CDR2 is FQGNSA. The CDR3 is made up of 14 amino acids. V lost 0 bases, J lost 14 bases, and 14 bases lay in between. The CDR3 DNA reads TGTGCCAGCAGCTTAGCTACAGGTGGGAGATCCCTCCACTTT. It codes for CASSLATGGRSLHF.

This clonotype was seen more than once but under ten times. The V and J genes are TRBV7-2 and TRBJ2-7, with D unresolved. The CDR3 length is 14 residues. With 5 bases removed from V and 6 bases from J, the gap between germline ends came to 17 bases. Per the germline V gene, CDR1 is SGHTA and CDR2 is FQGNSA. The chain's CDR3 is CASSLTNSASEQYF. CDR3 nucleotide sequence: TGTGCCAGCAGCCTCACTAATTCCGCCAGCGAGCAGTACTTC.

The chain links TRBV9 to TRBJ2-3, with D unresolved. Trimming removed 3 bases at V and 2 bases at J, with 10 bases between. The germline V gene has CDR1 SGDLS and CDR2 YYNGEE. The CDR3 runs to 14 residues. The CDR3 sequence: CASSAAPHTDTQYF. The CDR3, as DNA: TGTGCCAGCAGCGCCGCCCCGCACACAGATACGCAGTATTTT.

This clonotype occurred many times. The V gene is TRBV6-5, the J gene TRBJ1-2; the D gene is possibly TRBD1 (6 bases). CDR3 length: 14 residues. Per the germline V gene, CDR1 is MNHEY and CDR2 is SVGAGI. The V end lost 2 bases, the J end lost 4 bases, and 11 bases lay between the germline ends. The CDR3 sequence is CASSYARGLYGYTF. The CDR3 coding sequence is TGTGCCAGCAGTTACGCCAGGGGCCTCTATGGCTACACCTTC.